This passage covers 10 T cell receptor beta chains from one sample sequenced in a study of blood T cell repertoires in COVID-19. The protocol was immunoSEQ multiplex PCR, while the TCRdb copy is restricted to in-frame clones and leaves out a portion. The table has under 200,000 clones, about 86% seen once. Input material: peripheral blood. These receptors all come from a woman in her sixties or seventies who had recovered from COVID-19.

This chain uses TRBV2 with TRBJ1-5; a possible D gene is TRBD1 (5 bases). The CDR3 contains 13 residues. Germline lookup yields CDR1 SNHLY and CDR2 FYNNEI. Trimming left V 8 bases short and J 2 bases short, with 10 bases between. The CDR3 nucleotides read TGTGCCAGCGAAGCGGGGCGCAATCAGCCCCAGCATTTT. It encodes CASEAGRNQPQHF.

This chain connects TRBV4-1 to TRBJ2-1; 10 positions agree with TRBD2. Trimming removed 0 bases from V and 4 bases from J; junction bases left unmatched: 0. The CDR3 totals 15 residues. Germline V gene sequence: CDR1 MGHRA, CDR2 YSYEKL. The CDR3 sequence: CASSQELAGYNEQFF. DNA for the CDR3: TGCGCCAGCAGCCAAGAACTAGCGGGGTACAATGAGCAGTTCTTC.

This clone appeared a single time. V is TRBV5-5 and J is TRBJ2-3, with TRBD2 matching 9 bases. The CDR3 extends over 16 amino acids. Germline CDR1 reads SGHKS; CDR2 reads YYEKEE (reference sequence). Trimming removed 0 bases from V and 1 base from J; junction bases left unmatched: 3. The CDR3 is CASSLAVAGGTDTQYF. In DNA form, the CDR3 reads TGTGCCAGCAGCTTGGCCGTAGCGGGAGGCACAGATACGCAGTATTTT.

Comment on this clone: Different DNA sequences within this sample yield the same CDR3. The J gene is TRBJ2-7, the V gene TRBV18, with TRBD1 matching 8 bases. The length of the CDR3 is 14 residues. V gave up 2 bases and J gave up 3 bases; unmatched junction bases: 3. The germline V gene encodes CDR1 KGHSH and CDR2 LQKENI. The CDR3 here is CASSPGTGSYEQYF. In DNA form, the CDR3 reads TGTGCCAGCTCACCAGGGACAGGCAGCTACGAGCAGTACTTC.

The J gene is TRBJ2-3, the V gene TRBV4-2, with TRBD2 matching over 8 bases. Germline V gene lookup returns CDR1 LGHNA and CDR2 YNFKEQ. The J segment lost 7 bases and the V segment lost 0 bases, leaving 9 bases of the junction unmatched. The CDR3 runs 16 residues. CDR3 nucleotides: TGTGCCAGCAGCCAAGATGTGCCCAGCGGGAGCAATACGCAGTATTTT. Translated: CASSQDVPSGSNTQYF.

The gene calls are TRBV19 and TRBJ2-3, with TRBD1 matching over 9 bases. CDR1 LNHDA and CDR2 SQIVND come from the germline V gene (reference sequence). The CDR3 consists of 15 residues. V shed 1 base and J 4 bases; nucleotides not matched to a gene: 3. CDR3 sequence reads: CASSIAGTGPDTQYF. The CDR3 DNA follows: TGTGCCAGTAGTATAGCGGGGACAGGGCCAGATACGCAGTATTTT.

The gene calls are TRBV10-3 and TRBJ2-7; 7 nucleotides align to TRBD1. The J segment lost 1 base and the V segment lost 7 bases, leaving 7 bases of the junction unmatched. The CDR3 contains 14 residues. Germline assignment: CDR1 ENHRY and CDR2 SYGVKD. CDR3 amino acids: CAITRDSNSYEQYF. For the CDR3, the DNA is TGTGCCATCACCCGGGACAGCAATTCCTACGAGCAGTACTTC.

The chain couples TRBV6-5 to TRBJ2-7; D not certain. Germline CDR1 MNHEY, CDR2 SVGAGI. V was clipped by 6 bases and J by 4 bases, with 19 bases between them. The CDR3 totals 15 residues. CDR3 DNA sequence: TGTGCCAGCAGGACCCTCAAGCGCCTGAATTACGAGCAGTACTTC. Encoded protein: CASRTLKRLNYEQYF.

In DNA, the CDR3 is TGTGCCAGCAGCCCGTGGGGGACTACTAATGAAAAACTGTTTTTT. It encodes CASSPWGTTNEKLFF. The chain combines TRBV16 with TRBJ1-4; tentative D call: TRBD1 (5 bases). Trimming took 4 bases from V and 2 from J, leaving 11 bases between them. Germline V gene sequence: CDR1 KGHSY, CDR2 FQNENV. The CDR3 is made up of 15 amino acids.

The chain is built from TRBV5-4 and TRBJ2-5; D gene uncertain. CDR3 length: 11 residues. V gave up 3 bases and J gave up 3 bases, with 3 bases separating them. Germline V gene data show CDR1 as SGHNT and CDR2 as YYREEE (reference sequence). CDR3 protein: CASSYKETQYF. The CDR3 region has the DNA TGTGCCAGCAGCTACAAAGAGACCCAGTACTTC.